The 28 T cell receptor beta chains in this list originate from one sample, sequenced in a study of cytomegalovirus exposure and HLA in healthy donors. Use of 60 Vbeta and 13 Jbeta primers characterized the PCR. Measured with immunoSEQ multiplex PCR; TCRdb has only the in-frame clones, and not every one. This table has 95,000 to 150,000 clones, over 75% appearing once. Specimen: PBMCs. These receptors were collected from a man aged 40-49 years in good health and CMV-seronegative.

V usage is TRBV5-1 and J usage is TRBJ2-5, with D unclear. CDR1 SGHRS and CDR2 YFSETQ come from the germline V gene. V was pared by 0 bases and J by 5 bases, with 11 bases between. The CDR3 covers 14 residues. CDR3 DNA sequence: TGCGCCAGCAGCTTGGCGGTGCCGCCGGAGACCCAGTACTTC. Translated: CASSLAVPPETQYF.

As for this clone: The sample holds other DNA sequences that translate to the same CDR3. The rearrangement links TRBV5-1 to TRBJ2-3; D uncertain. CDR3 length: 14 residues. Germline V gives CDR1 SGHRS, CDR2 YFSETQ. The V end was cut by 0 bases, the J end by 3 bases, with 8 bases between. Written as DNA, the CDR3 is TGCGCCAGCAGCTTGGGGAGAAGGACAGATACGCAGTATTTT. It encodes CASSLGRRTDTQYF.

This clone has just one count. This rearrangement joins TRBV4-3 to TRBJ2-3, with D maybe TRBD1 (7 bases). The CDR3 is 17 amino acids. The germline V and J ends were trimmed by 0 bases and 4 bases, with 17 bases remaining between them. Germline CDR1 reads LGHNA; CDR2 reads YSLEER. The CDR3 sequence is CASSQDSGRGTADTQYF. The CDR3 DNA reads as TGCGCCAGCAGCCAAGATAGTGGCAGGGGGACTGCAGATACGCAGTATTTT.

The chain uses TRBV9 and TRBJ2-1, with 11 bases lining up with TRBD2. V lost 0 bases and J lost 10; bases outside the gene matches: 6. The CDR3 contains 15 residues. Per the germline V gene, CDR1 is SGDLS and CDR2 is YYNGEE. Here the CDR3 reads CASSVGLAGGKEQFF. CDR3 sequence (DNA): TGTGCCAGCAGCGTAGGGCTAGCGGGAGGCAAAGAGCAGTTCTTC.

The gene calls are TRBV29-1 and TRBJ2-7; 10 bases match TRBD1. There are 12 residues in the CDR3. Germline CDR1 reads SQVTM; CDR2 reads ANQGSEA. V trimming: 6 bases; J trimming: 10 bases; junction bases outside the gene matches: 9. This chain's CDR3 is CSVLRTGGDQYF. CDR3 in DNA: TGCAGCGTCTTGAGGACAGGGGGGGATCAGTACTTC.

The chain carries TRBV27 and TRBJ1-6; 8 bases agree with TRBD1. The length of the CDR3 is 16 residues. Germline CDR1 and CDR2: MNHEY and SMNVEV (reference sequence). Unmatched junction bases numbered 8, after V lost 6 bases and J lost 4 bases. The CDR3 spells CASRLDRDFYNSPLHF. CDR3 in DNA: TGTGCCAGCAGATTGGACAGGGATTTTTATAATTCACCCCTCCACTTT.

The V call is TRBV6-5, the J call TRBJ2-5; D gene ambiguous. Germline values: CDR1 MNHEY, CDR2 SVGAGI. Trimming pared 5 bases from V and 7 bases from J, leaving 11 bases between. This CDR3 has 12 amino acids. Written as DNA, the CDR3 is TGTGCCAGCAGTCCACCTTCGAGGACCCAGTACTTC. Protein product: CASSPPSRTQYF.

J is TRBJ1-2 and V is TRBV19; 7 bases are shared with TRBD1. The CDR3 extends over 12 amino acids. With V trimmed by 6 bases and J by 4 bases, 2 bases remained unmatched. Germline CDR1 and CDR2: LNHDA and SQIVND (reference sequence). In nucleotides, the CDR3 is TGTGCCAGTAGGACAGGGCTCTATGGCTACACCTTC. Its protein product is CASRTGLYGYTF.

The rearrangement joins TRBV9 to TRBJ2-1, with TRBD2 matching 8 bases. With 4 bases clipped from V and 5 bases from J, the junction kept 5 bases outside the gene matches. The CDR3 extends over 14 amino acids. Germline V CDR1 and CDR2: SGDLS, YYNGEE. Here the CDR3 reads CASSLREGHNEQFF. DNA of the CDR3: TGTGCCAGCAGCCTACGGGAGGGCCACAATGAGCAGTTCTTC.

The V call is TRBV7-2, the J call TRBJ2-3, with 10 bases aligning to TRBD2. V lost 2 bases, J lost 2 bases, and 4 bases stayed unmatched. Germline CDR1 and CDR2: SGHTA and FQGNSA. The length of the CDR3 is 16 residues. CDR3 coding DNA: TGTGCCAGCAGCTTACAAGCGGGAGGGTTCACAGATACGCAGTATTTT. This codes for CASSLQAGGFTDTQYF.

The chain recombines TRBV27 with TRBJ1-1; D not certain. This CDR3 region has 16 residues. CDR1 is MNHEY and CDR2 is SMNVEV in the germline V gene (reference sequence). The V end was cut by 4 bases, the J end by 4 bases, with 19 bases between. For the CDR3, the DNA is TGTGCCAGCAGTTCTTTCCTTACCTACGGTAGCACTGAAGCTTTCTTT. This codes for CASSSFLTYGSTEAFF.

The V and J genes are TRBV28 and TRBJ1-2; 12 nucleotides agree with TRBD1. With 5 bases clipped from V and 8 bases from J, the junction kept 12 bases outside the gene matches. This CDR3 comprises 16 residues. Germline V CDR1 and CDR2: MDHEN, SYDVKM. The CDR3 here is CASSGDRGRGTYGYTF. CDR3 in DNA: TGTGCCAGCAGTGGGGACAGGGGGCGCGGAACTTACGGCTACACCTTC.

The rearrangement joins TRBV28 to TRBJ1-5, with 9 bases matching TRBD1. CDR1 and CDR2 (germline): MDHEN, SYDVKM. CDR3 length equals 16 residues. V trimming: 5 bases; J trimming: 2 bases; junction bases outside the gene matches: 7. The CDR3 loop is CASSTPGQGGNQPQHF. DNA of the CDR3: TGTGCCAGCAGTACCCCGGGACAGGGAGGCAATCAGCCCCAGCATTTT.

The V and J genes are TRBV7-8 and TRBJ2-5; 12 nucleotides agree with TRBD1. Per the germline V gene, CDR1 is SGHVS and CDR2 is FQNEAQ. The J segment lost 7 bases and the V segment lost 2 bases, leaving 8 bases of the junction unmatched. The CDR3 contains 16 residues. For the CDR3, the DNA is TGTGCCAGCAGCTTACCCCGGGACAGGGGGCCTTGGACCCAGTACTTC. Protein: CASSLPRDRGPWTQYF.

This rearrangement joins TRBV5-4 to TRBJ1-2, with 10 bases matching TRBD1. There are 15 residues in the CDR3. Germline assignment: CDR1 SGHNT and CDR2 YYREEE (reference sequence). V lost 3 bases, J lost 7 bases, and 9 bases stayed unmatched. CDR3 amino acids: CASSSPTGTGAGYTF. In DNA, the CDR3 is TGTGCCAGCAGCTCCCCGACCGGGACAGGGGCTGGCTACACCTTC.

This clone was seen once. This rearrangement joins TRBV5-1 to TRBJ1-2, with TRBD1 matching 8 bases. The V gene's germline CDR1 is SGHRS and CDR2 YFSETQ. Trimming took 4 bases from V and 4 from J; bases not matched to a gene: 3. The CDR3 has 13 amino acids. The CDR3 region is CASSQDRGYGYTF. CDR3 DNA: TGCGCCAGCAGCCAAGACAGGGGCTATGGCTACACCTTC.

V is TRBV2 and J is TRBJ2-7, with TRBD1 matching 9 bases. With 7 bases clipped from V and 6 bases from J, the junction kept 4 bases outside the gene matches. Germline V lookup: CDR1 SNHLY, CDR2 FYNNEI. The CDR3 totals 12 residues. The CDR3, as DNA: TGTGCCAGCAACAGGGGGCGCCGCGAGCAGTACTTC. Translated, it gives CASNRGRREQYF.

The table lists this clone with a count of one. This chain uses TRBV2 with TRBJ2-3, with TRBD1 as a possible D gene (6 bases). Germline V lookup: CDR1 SNHLY, CDR2 FYNNEI. The V end lost 6 bases, the J end lost 4 bases, and 11 bases lay between the germline ends. This CDR3 is 13 amino acids long. In DNA, the CDR3 is TGTGCCAGCAGGGGGGACAACGCAGATACGCAGTATTTT. Its protein is CASRGDNADTQYF.

The chain links TRBV6-5 to TRBJ1-2; unclear D gene. Germline V lookup: CDR1 MNHEY, CDR2 SVGAGI. The CDR3 loop spans 15 amino acids. The V end lost 10 bases, the J end lost 0 bases, and 18 bases lay between the germline ends. CDR3 DNA sequence: TGTGCCATCTTGGGCTTTGGCCCGACTAACTATGGCTACACCTTC. Its protein is CAILGFGPTNYGYTF.

This clone has a handful of counts. This chain connects TRBV14 to TRBJ2-3, with 7 bases matching TRBD1. V lost 4 bases, J lost 1 base, and 14 bases stayed unmatched. The germline gives CDR1 SGHDN, CDR2 FVKESK. The CDR3 spans 18 residues. In nucleotides, the CDR3 is TGTGCCAGCAGCCGAATGCGGGCTGGGACAGATCGCACAGATACGCAGTATTTT. It specifies CASSRMRAGTDRTDTQYF.

Note on this clone: The sample contains more than one DNA sequence encoding this CDR3. The rearrangement uses TRBV23-1 and TRBJ1-4; maybe TRBD1 (6 bases). TRBV23-1 is an ORF, and what it does is uncertain. This CDR3 has 16 residues. V was clipped by 8 bases and J by 1 base, with 17 bases between them. CDR3 sequence (DNA): TGCGCCAGCCTTAAGCTAGGGGGGGGAACTAATGAAAAACTGTTTTTT. Protein sequence: CASLKLGGGTNEKLFF.

V usage is TRBV6-8 and J usage is TRBJ1-4; 9 bases match TRBD1. Germline CDR1 MNHGY, CDR2 SAAAGT. V lost 5 bases, J lost 4 bases, and 8 bases stayed unmatched. This CDR3 spans 16 amino acids. The CDR3 loop is CASSGQGILSNEKLFF. CDR3 nucleotides: TGTGCCAGCAGTGGACAGGGGATTCTTAGTAATGAAAAACTGTTTTTT.

The rearrangement joins TRBV27 to TRBJ1-2, with TRBD1 as a possible D gene (5 bases). Germline CDR1 is MNHEY and CDR2 is SMNVEV (reference sequence). Trimming pared 6 bases from V and 4 bases from J, leaving 12 bases between. This CDR3 has 13 amino acids. CDR3 sequence: CASSPDNLYGYTF. CDR3 DNA sequence: TGTGCCAGCAGCCCGGACAACCTCTATGGCTACACCTTC.

The V call is TRBV4-3, the J call TRBJ1-1; the D gene is possibly TRBD1 (6 bases). The V gene lost 1 base and the J gene lost 4 bases, with 13 bases spanning the gap. CDR3 length: 15 amino acids. Germline V gives CDR1 LGHNA, CDR2 YSLEER. As DNA, the CDR3 is TGCGCCAGCAGCCAAGTGCGAAACAGGGCCACTGAAGCTTTCTTT. Translation: CASSQVRNRATEAFF.

J is TRBJ2-1 and V is TRBV7-9, with 10 bases that match TRBD1. After removal of 4 bases from V and 3 bases from J, the junction contained 9 bases not matched to a gene. Germline V gene lookup returns CDR1 SEHNR and CDR2 FQNEAQ (reference sequence). The CDR3 contains 17 residues. This CDR3 reads CASSYGEGTGVYNEQFF. CDR3 in DNA: TGTGCCAGCAGCTACGGGGAAGGGACAGGGGTCTACAATGAGCAGTTCTTC.

The chain joins TRBV6-5 to TRBJ2-1, with D tentatively TRBD2 (5 bases). The CDR3 is 15 residues long. Trimming pared 6 bases from V and 6 bases from J, leaving 18 bases between. The germline V gene has CDR1 MNHEY and CDR2 SVGAGI. The CDR3 nucleotides are TGTGCCAGCAGCTCCCCGGAGGTAGTGGGCAATGAGCAGTTCTTC. Its translation: CASSSPEVVGNEQFF.

The J gene is TRBJ1-5, the V gene TRBV28; 9 bases are a match to TRBD1. This CDR3 is built from 14 residues. Germline-derived CDR1 and CDR2 are MDHEN and SYDVKM. V gave up 10 bases and J gave up 5 bases; unmatched junction bases: 9. CDR3 nucleotide sequence: TGTGCCACCCAGGACAGGGGTGTCGATCAGCCCCAGCATTTT. This encodes CATQDRGVDQPQHF.

This chain's CDR3 is CSVEEGRVSYNEQFF. In nucleotides, the CDR3 is TGCAGCGTTGAAGAGGGCCGAGTCTCCTACAATGAGCAGTTCTTC. The chain recombines TRBV29-1 with TRBJ2-1; D is unclear. Per germline, CDR1 SQVTM and CDR2 ANQGSEA. The CDR3 totals 15 residues. The ends were cut back, 0 bases at V and 0 bases at J, with 9 bases in the middle.